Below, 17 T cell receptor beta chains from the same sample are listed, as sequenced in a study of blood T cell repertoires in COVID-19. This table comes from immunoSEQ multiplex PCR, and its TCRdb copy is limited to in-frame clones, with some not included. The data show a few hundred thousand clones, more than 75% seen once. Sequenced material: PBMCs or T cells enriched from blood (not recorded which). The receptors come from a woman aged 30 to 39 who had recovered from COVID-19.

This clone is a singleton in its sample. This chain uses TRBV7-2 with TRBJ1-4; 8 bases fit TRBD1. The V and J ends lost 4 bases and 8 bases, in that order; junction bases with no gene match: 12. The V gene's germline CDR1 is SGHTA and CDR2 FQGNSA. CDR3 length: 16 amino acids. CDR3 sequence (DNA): TGTGCCAGCAGCTGGATGACGGACAGGGATGGGGAAAAACTGTTTTTT. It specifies CASSWMTDRDGEKLFF.

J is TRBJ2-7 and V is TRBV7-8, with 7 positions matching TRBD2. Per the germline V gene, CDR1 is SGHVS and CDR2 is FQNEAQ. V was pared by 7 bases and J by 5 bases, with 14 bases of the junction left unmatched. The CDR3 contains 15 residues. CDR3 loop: CASTIIRDYGDEQYF. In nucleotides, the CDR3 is TGTGCCAGCACCATCATCCGGGACTATGGCGACGAGCAGTACTTC.

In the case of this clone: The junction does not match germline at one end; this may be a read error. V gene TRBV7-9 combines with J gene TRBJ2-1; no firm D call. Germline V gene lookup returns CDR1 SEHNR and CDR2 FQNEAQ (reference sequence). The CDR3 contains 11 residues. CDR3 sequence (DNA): TGTGCCAGCAGCTCCTTCAATGAGCAGTTCTTC. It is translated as CASSSFNEQFF.

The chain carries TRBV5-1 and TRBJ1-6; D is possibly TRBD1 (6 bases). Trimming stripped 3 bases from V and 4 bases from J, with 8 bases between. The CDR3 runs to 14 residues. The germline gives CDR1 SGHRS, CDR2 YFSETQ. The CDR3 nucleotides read TGCGCCAGCAGCTCGGACAGTTATAATTCACCCCTCCACTTT. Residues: CASSSDSYNSPLHF. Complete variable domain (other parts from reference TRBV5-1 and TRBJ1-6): KAGVTQTPRYLIKTRGQQVTLSCSPISGHRSVSWYQQTPGQGLQFLFEYFSETQRNKGNFPGRFSGRQFSNSRSEMNVSTLELGDSALYLCASSSDSYNSPLHFGNGTRLTVT.

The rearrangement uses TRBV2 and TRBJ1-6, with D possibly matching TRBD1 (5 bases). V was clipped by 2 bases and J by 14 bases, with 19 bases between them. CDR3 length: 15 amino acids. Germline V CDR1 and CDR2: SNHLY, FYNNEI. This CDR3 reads CASSESVGGVGSLHF. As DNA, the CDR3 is TGTGCCAGCAGTGAATCGGTGGGGGGGGTAGGTTCCCTCCACTTT. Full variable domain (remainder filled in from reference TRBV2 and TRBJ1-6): EPEVTQTPSHQVTQMGQEVILRCVPISNHLYFYWYRQILGQKVEFLVSFYNNEISEKSEIFDDQFSVERPDGSNFTLKIRSTKLEDSAMYFCASSESVGGVGSLHFGNGTRLTVT.

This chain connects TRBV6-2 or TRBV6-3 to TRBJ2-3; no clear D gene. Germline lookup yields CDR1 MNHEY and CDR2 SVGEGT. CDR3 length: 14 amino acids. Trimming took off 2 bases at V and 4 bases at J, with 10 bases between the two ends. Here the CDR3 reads CASSYTPRPDTQYF. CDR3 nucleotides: TGTGCCAGCAGTTACACCCCTAGACCAGATACGCAGTATTTT.

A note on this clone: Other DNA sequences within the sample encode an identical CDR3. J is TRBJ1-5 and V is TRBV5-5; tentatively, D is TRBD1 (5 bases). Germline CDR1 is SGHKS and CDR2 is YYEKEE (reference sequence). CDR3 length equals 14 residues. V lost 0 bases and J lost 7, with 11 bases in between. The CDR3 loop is CASSLAGGNQPQHF. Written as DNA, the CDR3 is TGTGCCAGCAGCTTGGCCGGGGGAAACCAGCCCCAGCATTTT.

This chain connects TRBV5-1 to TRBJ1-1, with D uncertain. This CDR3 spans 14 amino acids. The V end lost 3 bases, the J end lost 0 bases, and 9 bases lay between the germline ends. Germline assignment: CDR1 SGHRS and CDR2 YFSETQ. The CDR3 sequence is CASSSAGMNTEAFF. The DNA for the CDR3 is TGCGCCAGCAGCTCCGCAGGTATGAACACTGAAGCTTTCTTT.

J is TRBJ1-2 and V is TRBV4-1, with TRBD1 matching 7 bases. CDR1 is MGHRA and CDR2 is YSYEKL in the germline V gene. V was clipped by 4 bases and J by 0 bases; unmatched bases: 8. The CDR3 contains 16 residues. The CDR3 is CASSPMGQSANYGYTF. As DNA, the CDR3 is TGCGCCAGCAGCCCGATGGGACAGTCCGCTAACTATGGCTACACCTTC.

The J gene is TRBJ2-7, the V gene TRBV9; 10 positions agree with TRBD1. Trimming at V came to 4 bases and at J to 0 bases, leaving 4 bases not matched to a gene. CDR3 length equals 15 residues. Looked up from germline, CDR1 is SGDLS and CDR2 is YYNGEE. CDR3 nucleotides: TGTGCCAGCAGCACGGGACAGGGGTACTCCTACGAGCAGTACTTC. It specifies CASSTGQGYSYEQYF.

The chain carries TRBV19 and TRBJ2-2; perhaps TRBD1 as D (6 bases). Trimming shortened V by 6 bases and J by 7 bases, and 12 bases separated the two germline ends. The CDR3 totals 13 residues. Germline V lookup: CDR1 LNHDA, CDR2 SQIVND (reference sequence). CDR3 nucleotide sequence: TGTGCCAGTAGCGGGGACACCAGCGGGGAGCTGTTTTTT. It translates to CASSGDTSGELFF.

CDR3 sequence reads: CASSPWAGPGELFF. In DNA form, the CDR3 reads TGTGCCAGCAGCCCCTGGGCGGGACCCGGGGAGCTGTTTTTT. The genes are TRBV7-8 and TRBJ2-2; D may be TRBD2 (6 bases). The V end was cut by 5 bases, the J end by 6 bases, with 13 bases between. This CDR3 has 14 residues. The V gene's germline CDR1 is SGHVS and CDR2 FQNEAQ.

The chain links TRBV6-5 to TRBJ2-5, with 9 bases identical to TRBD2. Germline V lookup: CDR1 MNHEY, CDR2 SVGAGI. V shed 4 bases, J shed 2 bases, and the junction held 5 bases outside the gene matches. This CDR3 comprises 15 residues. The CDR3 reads CASSSRTSAQETQYF. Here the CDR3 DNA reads TGTGCCAGCAGTTCCCGGACTAGCGCTCAAGAGACCCAGTACTTC.

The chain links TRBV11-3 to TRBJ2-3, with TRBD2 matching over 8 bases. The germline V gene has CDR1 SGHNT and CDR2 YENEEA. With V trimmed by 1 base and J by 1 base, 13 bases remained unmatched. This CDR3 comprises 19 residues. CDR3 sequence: CASSLGGVAGRLGTDTQYF. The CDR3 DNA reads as TGTGCCAGCAGCTTAGGGGGAGTAGCGGGGCGGCTTGGCACAGATACGCAGTATTTT. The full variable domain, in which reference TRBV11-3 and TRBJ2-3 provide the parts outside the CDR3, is EAGVVQSPRYKIIEKKQPVAFWCNPISGHNTLYWYLQNLGQGPELLIRYENEEAVDDSQLPKDRFSAERLKGVDSTLKIQPAELGDSAVYLCASSLGGVAGRLGTDTQYFGPGTRLTVL.

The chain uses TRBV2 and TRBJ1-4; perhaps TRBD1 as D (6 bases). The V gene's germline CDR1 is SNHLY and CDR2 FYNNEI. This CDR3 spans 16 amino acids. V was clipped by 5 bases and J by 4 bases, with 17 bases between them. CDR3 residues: CASSLYMAGDNEKLFF. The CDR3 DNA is TGTGCCAGCAGTCTATATATGGCAGGGGATAATGAAAAACTGTTTTTT.

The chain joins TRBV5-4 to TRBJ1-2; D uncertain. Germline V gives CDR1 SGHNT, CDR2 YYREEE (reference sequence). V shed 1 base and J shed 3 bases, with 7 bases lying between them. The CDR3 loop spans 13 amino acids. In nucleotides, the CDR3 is TGTGCCAGCAGCTTGACGGTTTACTATGGCTACACCTTC. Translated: CASSLTVYYGYTF. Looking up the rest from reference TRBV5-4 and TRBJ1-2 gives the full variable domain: ETGVTQSPTHLIKTRGQQVTLRCSSQSGHNTVSWYQQALGQGPQFIFQYYREEENGRGNFPPRFSGLQFPNYSSELNVNALELDDSALYLCASSLTVYYGYTFGSGTRLTVV.

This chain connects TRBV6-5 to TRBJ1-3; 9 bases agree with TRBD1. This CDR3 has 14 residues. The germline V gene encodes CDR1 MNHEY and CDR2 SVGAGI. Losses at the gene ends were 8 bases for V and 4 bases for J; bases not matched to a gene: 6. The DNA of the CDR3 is TGTGCCAGCGCCCGGGACAGGGAGGGAAACACCATATATTTT. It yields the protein CASARDREGNTIYF.